This is a list of T cell receptor beta chains from one sample in a study of T cell repertoires in cytomegalovirus infection. TCRdb passed the reads through MiXCR, listing each CDR3 protein once. The sample lists fewer than 350,000 distinct CDR3 sequences, about a sixth occurring once. Sequenced input: PBMCs. These receptors came from a human donor in good health (CMV status not recorded). Some clones in this sample may be carry-over from other donors' samples. Each CDR3 is given with its conserved first and last residue. The D gene is left open where the match is weak. Rows give clone size only sometimes, using once, few, many, or a class for an expanded clone.

TRBV7-2	NA	TRBJ2-2	many	CASSLNTPGELFF	TGTGCCAGCAGCTTAAACACGCCCGGGGAGCTGTTTTTT
TRBV7-7	NA	TRBJ1-1	many	CASRETVNTEAFF	TGTGCTAGCAGGGAAACAGTGAACACTGAAGCTTTCTTT
TRBV20-1	NA	TRBJ2-3	few	CSARPGGAQYF	TGCAGTGCTAGACCCGGGGGCGCGCAGTATTTT
TRBV6-2/TRBV6-3	NA	TRBJ1-1	many	CASSFGRGVSVTEAFF	TGTGCCAGCAGTTTCGGAAGGGGAGTAAGTGTAACTGAAGCTTTCTTT
TRBV11-2	TRBD2	TRBJ2-1	NA	CASSLYGVGSTSDEQFF	TGTGCCAGCAGCTTATACGGGGTGGGCTCAACTAGCGATGAGCAGTTCTTC
TRBV20-1	TRBD2	TRBJ2-5	few	CSARPGLSTQETQYF	TGCAGTGCTCGACCGGGACTATCAACCCAAGAGACCCAGTACTTC
TRBV10-3	NA	TRBJ1-5	few	CAISDGNQPQHF	TGTGCCATCAGTGACGGGAATCAGCCCCAGCATTTT
TRBV7-8	NA	TRBJ2-1	many	CASSFQGPNNEQFF	TGTGCCAGCAGCTTCCAGGGGCCCAACAATGAGCAGTTCTTC
TRBV29-1	TRBD1	TRBJ1-6	many	CSFRQGHNSPLHF	TGCAGCTTCAGACAGGGGCATAATTCACCCCTCCACTTT
TRBV12-3/TRBV12-4	TRBD1	TRBJ1-1	NA	CASSRSGTGGRGTEAFF	TGTGCCAGCAGCCGATCCGGGACAGGGGGTCGTGGCACTGAAGCTTTCTTT